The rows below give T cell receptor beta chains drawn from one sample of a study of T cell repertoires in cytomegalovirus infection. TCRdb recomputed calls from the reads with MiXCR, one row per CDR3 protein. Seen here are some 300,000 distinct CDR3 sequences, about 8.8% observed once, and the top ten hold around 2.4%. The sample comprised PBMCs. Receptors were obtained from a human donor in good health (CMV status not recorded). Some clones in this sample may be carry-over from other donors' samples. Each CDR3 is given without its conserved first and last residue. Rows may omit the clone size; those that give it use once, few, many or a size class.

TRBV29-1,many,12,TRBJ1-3,SAALTGGKNTIY
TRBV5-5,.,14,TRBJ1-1,ASRLPRVGQRDEAF
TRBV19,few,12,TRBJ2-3,ASSIDVSTDTQY
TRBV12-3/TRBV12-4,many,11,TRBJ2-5,ASVSSSMKTQY
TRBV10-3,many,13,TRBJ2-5,AISESGQGAETQY
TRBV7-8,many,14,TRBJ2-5,ASSLFSQGVGETQY
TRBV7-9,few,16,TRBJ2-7,ASSPVPGQVEGSYEQY
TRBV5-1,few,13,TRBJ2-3,ASSLSSGGSDTQY
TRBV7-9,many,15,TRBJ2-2,ASSSFLDRGDTGELF
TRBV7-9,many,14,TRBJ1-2,ASSLEVQPTNYGYT
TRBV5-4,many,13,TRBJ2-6,ASSGQDSGANVLT
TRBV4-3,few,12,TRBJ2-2,ASSQVIGTGELF
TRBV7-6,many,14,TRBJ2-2,ASSRRDVTNTGELF
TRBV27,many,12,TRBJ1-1,ASTAVVGNTEAF
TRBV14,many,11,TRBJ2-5,ASSQVDWETQY
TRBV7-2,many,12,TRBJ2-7,ASRGLAGSYEQY
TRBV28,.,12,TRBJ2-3,ASSLDTIGDTQY
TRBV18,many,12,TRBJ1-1,ASSSQGQGTEAF
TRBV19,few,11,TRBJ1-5,ASRGQNNQPQH
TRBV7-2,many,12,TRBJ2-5,ASSRIIGQETQY
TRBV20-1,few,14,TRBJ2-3,SARGSGQGHTDTQY
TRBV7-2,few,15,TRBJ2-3,ASSPLGGAGNTDTQY
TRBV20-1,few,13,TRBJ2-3,STRITSGGPDTQY
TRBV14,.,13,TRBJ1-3,ASSQRTGGGNTIY
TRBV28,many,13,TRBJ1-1,ASSTPGQGSAEAF
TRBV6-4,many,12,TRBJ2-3,ASSDGQGADTQY
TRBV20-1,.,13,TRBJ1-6,SARDQSLVNSPLH
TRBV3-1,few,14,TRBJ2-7,ASSQPTSGVAYEQY
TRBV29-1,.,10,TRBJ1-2,SVEDMGYGYT
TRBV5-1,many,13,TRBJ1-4,ASSLALATNEKLF
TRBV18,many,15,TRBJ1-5,ASSPSWGAGGNQPQH
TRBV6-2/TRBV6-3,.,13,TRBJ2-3,ASRRPGRITDTQY
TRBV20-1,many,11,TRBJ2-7,SSIGTFSYEQY
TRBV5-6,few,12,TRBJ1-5,ASSTVDGGQPQH
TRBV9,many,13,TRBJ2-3,ASSVGAGVRDTQY
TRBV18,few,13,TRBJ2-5,ASSQGEGGQETQY
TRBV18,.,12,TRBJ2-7,ASSTTSGGYEQY
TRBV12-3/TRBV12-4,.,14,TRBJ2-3,ASSMGQGGPTDTQY
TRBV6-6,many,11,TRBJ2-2,ASSSVGTGELF
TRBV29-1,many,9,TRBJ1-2,SVPGSYGYT
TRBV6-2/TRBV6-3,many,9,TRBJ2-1,ASGQHGEQF